Reported below is one TCR beta chain. Its cognate antigen is unknown. This specimen comes from a study of cytomegalovirus exposure and HLA in healthy donors. Germline V gives CDR1 SNHLY, CDR2 FYNNEI. V was pared by 6 bases and J by 1 base, with 12 bases between. The CDR3 totals 14 residues. Profiled with immunoSEQ multiplex PCR; TCRdb holds only in-frame clones, not every one. Of 300,000 or so clones listed, approximately 91% are singletons. General study points: In the 100 to 150 validation repertoires, just under 95% of cluster scores exceeded 0, per a later analysis.

The donors were members of the approximately 110-subject validation cohort (separate from the roughly 660-subject first cohort). The sample taken for sequencing was PBMCs. The receptor comes from a man under 40 in good health and CMV-seronegative. V and J are TRBV2 and TRBJ1-1; D perhaps matches TRBD1 (6 bases). The CDR3 DNA reads TGTGCCAGCAGCCCGACAGGAGGGAACACTGAAGCTTTCTTT. Translation: CASSPTGGNTEAFF.